One and the same sample provided the 3 T cell receptor beta chains below, sequenced in a study of cytotoxic CD8 clonotypes in ibrutinib-treated CLL. Sequenced by immunoSEQ multiplex PCR; TCRdb stores in-frame clones only, minus some. The sample includes fewer than 75,000 clones, over 60% seen only once; the top ten take around two fifths. Sequenced material: PBMCs, taken after 12 months of ibrutinib treatment. The receptor source for this set is a human donor with chronic lymphocytic leukemia.

The J gene is TRBJ1-1, the V gene TRBV11-2, with D maybe TRBD1 (5 bases). V lost 0 bases, J lost 0 bases, and 11 bases lay in between. This CDR3 comprises 16 residues. Germline V gene sequence: CDR1 SGHAT, CDR2 FQNNGV. CDR3 DNA sequence: TGTGCCAGCAGCTTAGAGGGCAGGGCTCTGAACACTGAAGCTTTCTTT. Amino acid sequence: CASSLEGRALNTEAFF. Drawing the rest from reference TRBV11-2 and TRBJ1-1, the complete variable domain is EAGVAQSPRYKIIEKRQSVAFWCNPISGHATLYWYQQILGQGPKLLIQFQNNGVVDDSQLPKDRFSAERLKGVDSTLKIQPAKLEDSAVYLCASSLEGRALNTEAFFGQGTRLTVV.

The chain has TRBV2 and TRBJ2-3; possibly TRBD1 or TRBD2 for D (5 bases each). Germline V gene data show CDR1 as SNHLY and CDR2 as FYNNEI. Between the trimmed V and J ends, which lost 6 bases and 6 bases, there was a span of 16 bases. This CDR3 comprises 14 residues. CDR3 nucleotides: TGTGCCAGCAGGAGGGGTGAGGGTTTGGATACGCAGTATTTT. This sequence encodes CASRRGEGLDTQYF.

The rearrangement links TRBV2 to TRBJ1-4; a weak D match, TRBD1 (5 bases). The V end was cut by 8 bases, the J end by 7 bases, with 11 bases between. The CDR3 has 12 residues. The germline gives CDR1 SNHLY, CDR2 FYNNEI. This CDR3 is CASVWGGEKLFF. CDR3 in DNA: TGTGCCAGCGTGTGGGGGGGTGAAAAACTGTTTTTT.